These 24 T cell receptor beta chains came from one sample sequenced in a study of T cells in Graves' hyperthyroidism and ophthalmopathy. RNA transcripts were the template for amplifying TCR beta CDR3 regions. First-round RT-PCR targeting the TCR CDR3 was performed with the HTBI primer set. TCRdb passed the multiplex PCR reads through MiXCR, listing each CDR3 protein once. Among about 840,000 distinct CDR3 sequences listed, approximately 40% were seen once. Sample: blood. These receptor sequences come from a man between 18 and 35 years old with Graves' hyperthyroidism.

The rearrangement uses TRBV25-1 and TRBJ2-6; D possibly matches TRBD1 or TRBD2 (5 bases each). CDR1 is MGHDK, CDR2 SYGVNS, per germline. Trimming pared 11 bases from V and 0 bases from J, leaving 17 bases between. The CDR3 extends over 16 amino acids. The CDR3 loop is CASTGALHSGANVLTF. The CDR3 DNA reads as TGTGCCTCAACCGGGGCTCTTCACTCTGGGGCCAACGTCCTGACTTTC. Using reference TRBV25-1 and TRBJ2-6 for the parts outside the CDR3, the full variable domain is EADIYQTPRYLVIGTGKKITLECSQTMGHDKMYWYQQDPGMELHLIHYSYGVNSTEKGDLSSESTVSRIRTEHFPLTLESARPSHTSQYLCASTGALHSGANVLTFGAGSRLTVL.

This clonotype was counted ten times or more. The rearrangement joins TRBV19 to TRBJ1-1, with TRBD1 matching over 7 bases. The J segment lost 0 bases and the V segment lost 7 bases, leaving 8 bases of the junction unmatched. Germline lookup yields CDR1 LNHDA and CDR2 SQIVND (reference sequence). This CDR3 spans 15 amino acids. The CDR3 loop reads CASITRGQLNTEAFF. The CDR3 DNA sequence: TGTGCCAGTATCACAAGGGGACAGCTGAACACTGAAGCTTTCTTT.

This clonotype was picked up a small number of times. The chain has TRBV2 and TRBJ1-1; 10 bases line up with TRBD1. This CDR3 is built from 15 residues. V lost 1 base, J lost 4 bases, and 3 bases stayed unmatched. Germline lookup yields CDR1 SNHLY and CDR2 FYNNEI. The CDR3 nucleotides read TGTGCCAGCAGTGAAGGGCGGACAGGGGGCACTGAAGCTTTCTTT. It encodes CASSEGRTGGTEAFF.

This clonotype was seen many times. This chain connects TRBV20-1 to TRBJ1-5, with 7 bases fitting TRBD1. From germline, CDR1 is DFQATT and CDR2 SNEGSKA (reference sequence). CDR3 length: 13 residues. V trimming: 6 bases; J trimming: 5 bases; junction bases outside the gene matches: 7. CDR3 in amino acids: CSAGLGGDQPQHF. CDR3 in DNA: TGCAGTGCGGGTTTAGGGGGCGATCAGCCCCAGCATTTT.

This clonotype showed up many times. This chain connects TRBV20-1 to TRBJ2-5; TRBD1 is a possible D gene (6 bases). V was cut by 6 bases and J by 4 bases, with 12 bases left in between. This CDR3 has 12 amino acids. From germline, CDR1 is DFQATT and CDR2 SNEGSKA (reference sequence). The CDR3 DNA reads as TGCAGTGCCCTGACAGGATCAGAGACCCAGTACTTC. It specifies CSALTGSETQYF.

The rearrangement uses TRBV15 and TRBJ2-5, with D possibly called TRBD1 or TRBD2 (5 bases each). Trimming pared 9 bases from V and 5 bases from J, leaving 19 bases between. The CDR3 totals 14 residues. Looked up from germline, CDR1 is LNHNV and CDR2 is YYDKDF (reference sequence). DNA of the CDR3: TGTGCCACGACCTCCCGGGGCCCCATGGAGACCCAGTACTTC. As protein: CATTSRGPMETQYF.

This clonotype was found a few times. The chain combines TRBV25-1 with TRBJ1-6; 7 bases align to TRBD1. Germline V lookup: CDR1 MGHDK, CDR2 SYGVNS. V was pared by 10 bases and J by 2 bases, with 5 bases of the junction left unmatched. This CDR3 spans 14 amino acids. The CDR3 bases are TGTGCCAAATACGGGACAGCCTATAATTCACCCCTCCACTTT. Its protein product is CAKYGTAYNSPLHF.

There are many counts of this clonotype. The V gene is TRBV12-3 or TRBV12-4, the J gene TRBJ2-2; D is uncertain. CDR3 length: 11 residues. Trimming stripped 11 bases from V and 1 base from J, with 5 bases between. The CDR3 DNA reads as TGTGCCTCTTTGAACACCGGGGAGCTGTTTTTT. Translating it yields CASLNTGELFF.

There are a few counts of this clonotype. The junction differs from germline at one of its ends, possibly a read error. The genes are TRBV5-1 and TRBJ1-2; tentatively, D is TRBD1 (5 bases). CDR1 is SGHRS and CDR2 is YFSETQ in the germline V gene. The CDR3 is made up of 14 amino acids. CDR3 sequence: CAGSLVGNGDGYTF. CDR3 sequence (DNA): TGCGCCGGCAGCTTGGTCGGTAACGGGGACGGCTACACCTTC.

As regards this clonotype: Sequence at one end of the junction differs from germline and may be a read error. This rearrangement joins TRBV24-1 to TRBJ2-7; D gene unclear. The CDR3 loop spans 15 amino acids. Germline CDR1 KGHDR, CDR2 SFDVKD. The CDR3 nucleotides are TGTGCCAGCAGTACCCTCGGGCAGTTCTCCTACGAGCAGTACTTC. Translation gives CASSTLGQFSYEQYF.

The J gene is TRBJ1-1, the V gene TRBV4-1, with a weak D call TRBD1 (5 bases). Trimming took 4 bases from V and 7 from J, leaving 16 bases between them. The CDR3 totals 14 residues. Germline V lookup: CDR1 MGHRA, CDR2 YSYEKL. CDR3 residues: CASSPLEVQGEAFF. CDR3 sequence (DNA): TGCGCCAGCAGCCCCCTGGAGGTCCAGGGTGAAGCTTTCTTT.

This clonotype was counted ten times or more. This rearrangement joins TRBV7-9 to TRBJ1-1; 7 bases fit TRBD1. After removal of 2 bases from V and 1 base from J, the junction contained 7 bases not matched to a gene. Germline V gives CDR1 SEHNR, CDR2 FQNEAQ (reference sequence). The CDR3 is made up of 16 amino acids. In DNA, the CDR3 is TGTGCCAGCAGCTTACCATGGGACAGCACGAACACTGAAGCTTTCTTT. Protein: CASSLPWDSTNTEAFF.

This clonotype was seen repeatedly, ten times or more. The V call is TRBV29-1, the J call TRBJ2-7; D is perhaps TRBD1 (6 bases). This CDR3 has 13 residues. Germline-derived CDR1 and CDR2 are SQVTM and ANQGSEA. Trimming took 3 bases from V and 4 from J, leaving 13 bases between them. The CDR3 loop is CSVERQEPYEQYF. In DNA, the CDR3 is TGCAGCGTTGAGAGACAGGAGCCTTACGAGCAGTACTTC.

CDR3 residues: CASSYGAGIYEQYF. DNA of the CDR3: TGTGCCAGCAGTTACGGGGCAGGGATCTACGAGCAGTACTTC. The chain joins TRBV6-5 to TRBJ2-7, with a tentative D call TRBD1 (5 bases). Germline assignment: CDR1 MNHEY and CDR2 SVGAGI. Trimming removed 2 bases from V and 3 bases from J, with 11 bases in between. This CDR3 is 14 amino acids long.

The chain carries TRBV7-2 and TRBJ2-2; 10 positions agree with TRBD2. J lost 3 bases, V lost 5 bases, and 6 bases had no gene match. CDR3 length: 16 residues. In germline, CDR1 is SGHTA, CDR2 FQGNSA. CDR3 sequence (DNA): TGTGCCAGCAGCGCACCTAGCGGGGGTGACACCGGGGAGCTGTTTTTT. Its translation is CASSAPSGGDTGELFF.

This chain's CDR3 is CASSFETGGNQPQHF. CDR3 DNA: TGTGCCAGCAGTTTTGAGACAGGCGGCAATCAGCCCCAGCATTTT. The chain employs TRBV9 and TRBJ1-5; the D gene is possibly TRBD1 (6 bases). Germline V lookup: CDR1 SGDLS, CDR2 YYNGEE. The V gene lost 5 bases and the J gene lost 2 bases, with 14 bases spanning the gap. CDR3 length equals 15 residues.

This chain links TRBV2 with TRBJ1-1; D unclear. Germline-derived CDR1 and CDR2 are SNHLY and FYNNEI. This CDR3 is built from 14 residues. V was trimmed by 7 bases and J by 3 bases, leaving 15 bases between them. CDR3 sequence reads: CASNQLPLHTEAFF. CDR3 DNA sequence: TGTGCCAGCAACCAATTACCCCTACACACTGAAGCTTTCTTT.

The chain combines TRBV10-3 with TRBJ2-3; D might be TRBD1 (6 bases). The germline V gene has CDR1 ENHRY and CDR2 SYGVKD. The V and J ends lost 9 bases and 6 bases respectively, with 19 bases between them. This CDR3 contains 14 residues. The CDR3 sequence: CAMAQDSTLDTQYF. CDR3 sequence (DNA): TGTGCCATGGCGCAGGACAGCACATTGGATACGCAGTATTTT.

This chain joins TRBV29-1 and TRBJ1-1; D perhaps matches TRBD1 (6 bases). The CDR3 has 14 amino acids. Germline V gives CDR1 SQVTM, CDR2 ANQGSEA. V lost 6 bases to trimming and J lost 0 bases, with 14 bases between them. CDR3 DNA sequence: TGCAGCGTCGAAACAGGGTCCCTGAACACTGAAGCTTTCTTT. Its translation: CSVETGSLNTEAFF. Based on the CDR3 plus reference TRBV29-1 and TRBJ1-1, the full variable domain is SAVISQKPSRDICQRGTSLTIQCQVDSQVTMMFWYRQQPGQSLTLIATANQGSEATYESGFVIDKFPISRPNLTFSTLTVSNMSPEDSSIYLCSVETGSLNTEAFFGQGTRLTVV.

The V call is TRBV9, the J call TRBJ2-5, with D perhaps being TRBD1 or TRBD2 (6 bases each). With 2 bases removed from V and 11 bases from J, the gap between germline ends came to 16 bases. The CDR3 length is 13 residues. Germline loops: CDR1 SGDLS, CDR2 YYNGEE. The CDR3: CASSVGGGDTQYF. The CDR3 bases are TGTGCCAGCAGCGTGGGGGGCGGAGATACGCAGTACTTC.

This clonotype was picked up a small number of times. V and J are TRBV6-6 and TRBJ1-1; D is unresolved. From germline, CDR1 is MNHNY and CDR2 SVGAGI (reference sequence). V gave up 5 bases and J gave up 2 bases, with 15 bases separating them. The length of the CDR3 is 15 residues. The CDR3 sequence: CASSHPARINTEAFF. In DNA form, the CDR3 reads TGTGCCAGCAGTCACCCCGCAAGGATCAACACTGAAGCTTTCTTT.

The V and J genes are TRBV6-5 and TRBJ1-4, with D possibly matching TRBD1 (6 bases). The V end was cut by 5 bases, the J end by 4 bases, with 14 bases between. This CDR3 contains 15 residues. CDR1 is MNHEY and CDR2 is SVGAGI in the germline V gene. The CDR3 nucleotides read TGTGCCAGCAGTGGATTAGGGGGAGTTAATGAAAAACTGTTTTTT. Protein: CASSGLGGVNEKLFF.

In its sample, this clonotype was seen a few times. The V gene is TRBV19, the J gene TRBJ2-6; TRBD1 is a possible D gene (6 bases). The CDR3 sequence is 18 residues long. Germline V CDR1 and CDR2: LNHDA, SQIVND (reference sequence). V was clipped by 3 bases and J by 3 bases, with 18 bases between them. In DNA, the CDR3 is TGTGCCAGTAGTATTCCAGGACAGCCGCCCTTTGGGGCCAACGTCCTGACTTTC. This gives the protein CASSIPGQPPFGANVLTF.

This clonotype has a handful of counts. The J gene is TRBJ1-5, the V gene TRBV2; no definite D call. Trimming removed 3 bases at V and 4 bases at J, with 16 bases between. The CDR3 is 16 residues long. Germline-derived CDR1 and CDR2 are SNHLY and FYNNEI. CDR3 sequence: CASSEGGGISNQPQHF. As DNA, the CDR3 is TGTGCCAGCAGTGAGGGAGGTGGGATATCAAATCAGCCCCAGCATTTT.